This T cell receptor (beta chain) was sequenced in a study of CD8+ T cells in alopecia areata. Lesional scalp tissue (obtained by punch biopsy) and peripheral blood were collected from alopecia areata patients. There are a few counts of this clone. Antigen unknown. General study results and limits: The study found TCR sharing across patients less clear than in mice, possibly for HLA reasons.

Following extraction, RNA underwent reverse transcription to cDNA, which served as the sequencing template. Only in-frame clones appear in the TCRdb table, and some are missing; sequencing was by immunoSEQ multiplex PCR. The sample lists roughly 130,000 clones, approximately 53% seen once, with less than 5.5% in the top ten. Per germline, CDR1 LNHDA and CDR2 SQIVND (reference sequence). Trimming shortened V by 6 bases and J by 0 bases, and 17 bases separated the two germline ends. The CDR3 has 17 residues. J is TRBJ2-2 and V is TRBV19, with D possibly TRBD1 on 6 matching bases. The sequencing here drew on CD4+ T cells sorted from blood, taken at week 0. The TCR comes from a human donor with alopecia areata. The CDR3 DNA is TGTGCCAGTAGGAGCCCAACAGGGATTTCGAACACCGGGGAGCTGTTTTTT. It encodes CASRSPTGISNTGELFF.